The next 19 T cell receptor beta chains were all read from a single sample in a study of CD8 T cells in Susac syndrome. When the RNA was reverse transcribed, random hexamers were used with an input of roughly 0.5 to 1 ug. TCRdb called the immunoSEQ multiplex PCR reads again in MiXCR, with one record for every CDR3 protein. The sample contains approximately 180,000 distinct CDR3 sequences, about 95% of which appear only once. The material sequenced was CD4+ T cells from PBMCs. The receptors stem from a human donor with Susac syndrome.

The rearrangement links TRBV5-4 to TRBJ2-1; 7 positions agree with TRBD2. The CDR3 contains 15 residues. V trimming: 2 bases; J trimming: 5 bases; junction bases outside the gene matches: 7. CDR1 is SGHNT, CDR2 YYREEE, per germline (reference sequence). The CDR3 nucleotides are TGTGCCAGCAGCTTTGATGGGAGGGCGGACAATGAGCAGTTCTTC. Amino acids: CASSFDGRADNEQFF. Complete variable domain (other parts from reference TRBV5-4 and TRBJ2-1): ETGVTQSPTHLIKTRGQQVTLRCSSQSGHNTVSWYQQALGQGPQFIFQYYREEENGRGNFPPRFSGLQFPNYSSELNVNALELDDSALYLCASSFDGRADNEQFFGPGTRLTVL.

The genes are TRBV10-3 and TRBJ1-5, with unresolved D. The CDR3 sequence is 14 residues long. Trimming cost V 6 bases and J 7 bases, with 16 bases left between them. From germline, CDR1 is ENHRY and CDR2 SYGVKD. CDR3 residues: CAISEDRGVQPQHF. The CDR3 DNA sequence: TGTGCCATCAGCGAGGACCGCGGAGTCCAGCCCCAGCATTTT.

This sequence joins TRBV7-8 and TRBJ1-1; D is perhaps TRBD1 (5 bases). CDR1 and CDR2 (germline): SGHVS, FQNEAQ. V was clipped by 5 bases and J by 5 bases, with 12 bases between them. The CDR3 has 13 amino acids. CDR3 in amino acids: CASSKGVRTEAFF. CDR3 DNA: TGTGCCAGCAGCAAAGGGGTTCGGACTGAAGCTTTCTTT.

This chain uses TRBV10-3 with TRBJ2-1; maybe TRBD1 (6 bases). V dropped 10 bases and J dropped 7 bases, with 17 bases sitting between them. Germline CDR1 is ENHRY and CDR2 is SYGVKD. The CDR3 contains 13 residues. CDR3 region: CATAPGQGNEQFF. The CDR3 DNA reads as TGTGCCACCGCGCCGGGGCAGGGGAATGAGCAGTTCTTC.

The V and J genes are TRBV3-1 and TRBJ2-3, with D possibly matching TRBD2 (6 bases). There are 14 residues in the CDR3. V lost 6 bases to trimming and J lost 4 bases, with 14 bases between them. Germline V CDR1 and CDR2: LGHDT, YNNKEL (reference sequence). DNA of the CDR3: TGTGCCAGCAGGGTTGGGACTGTCTCAGATACGCAGTATTTT. This encodes CASRVGTVSDTQYF.

The chain joins TRBV5-5 to TRBJ2-5; D not resolved. The CDR3 length is 14 residues. V gave up 5 bases and J gave up 0 bases, with 11 bases separating them. Germline V CDR1 and CDR2: SGHKS, YYEKEE (reference sequence). The CDR3 protein is CASSQRTDQETQYF. The CDR3 nucleotides are TGTGCCAGCAGTCAACGGACGGACCAAGAGACCCAGTACTTC.

This chain uses TRBV9 with TRBJ2-1; 9 bases fit TRBD2. V lost 0 bases and J lost 12; bases outside the gene matches: 4. The length of the CDR3 is 13 residues. Germline CDR1 is SGDLS and CDR2 is YYNGEE. Here the CDR3 reads CASSVDLAGWQFF. In DNA, the CDR3 is TGTGCCAGCAGCGTAGACCTAGCGGGATGGCAGTTCTTC.

This clonotype was counted once. V gene TRBV20-1 combines with J gene TRBJ1-1; D is ambiguous. The CDR3 is 11 residues long. Per germline, CDR1 DFQATT and CDR2 SNEGSKA (reference sequence). The germline V and J ends were trimmed by 3 bases and 4 bases, with 6 bases remaining between them. This CDR3 is CSASDGTEAFF. For the CDR3, the DNA is TGCAGTGCTAGTGACGGCACTGAAGCTTTCTTT.

The chain uses TRBV19 and TRBJ2-6; tentatively, D is TRBD1 or TRBD2 (5 bases each). CDR1 and CDR2 (germline): LNHDA, SQIVND (reference sequence). The V end lost 6 bases, the J end lost 0 bases, and 12 bases lay between the germline ends. The CDR3 runs 16 residues. The CDR3 nucleotides read TGTGCCAGTAGCTCCTCCGGGACCTCTGGGGCCAACGTCCTGACTTTC. This gives the protein CASSSSGTSGANVLTF.

The chain carries TRBV20-1 and TRBJ2-1; 12 bases line up with TRBD2. Per the germline V gene, CDR1 is DFQATT and CDR2 is SNEGSKA (reference sequence). The CDR3 runs 16 residues. Trimming took 2 bases from V and 10 from J; bases not matched to a gene: 12. This CDR3 reads CSARTPASGGAREQFF. CDR3 DNA: TGCAGTGCTAGAACCCCGGCTAGCGGGGGGGCCCGGGAGCAGTTCTTC.

This sequence joins TRBV6-5 and TRBJ1-2, with 7 bases fitting TRBD1. V gave up 6 bases and J gave up 4 bases; unmatched junction bases: 5. The V gene's germline CDR1 is MNHEY and CDR2 SVGAGI. The length of the CDR3 is 13 residues. This CDR3 is CASSRRQGYGYTF. The CDR3 coding sequence is TGTGCCAGCAGCCGAAGACAGGGCTATGGCTACACCTTC.

The genes are TRBV12-3 or TRBV12-4 and TRBJ1-6; 9 bases agree with TRBD1. The CDR3 has 14 residues. The V segment lost 5 bases and the J segment 9 bases; nucleotides outside the gene matches: 5. The CDR3 loop reads CASSPGQGSSPLHF. In DNA form, the CDR3 reads TGTGCCAGCAGTCCCGGACAGGGGAGTTCACCCCTCCACTTT.

The V and J genes are TRBV11-2 and TRBJ2-7; maybe TRBD2 (5 bases). From germline, CDR1 is SGHAT and CDR2 FQNNGV. The CDR3 length is 12 residues. The V and J ends lost 5 bases and 3 bases respectively, with 8 bases between them. In DNA, the CDR3 is TGTGCCAGCAGCCTTCGGGGCTACGAGCAGTACTTC. Protein product: CASSLRGYEQYF.

The gene calls are TRBV4-2 and TRBJ1-2; 8 bases line up with TRBD1. In germline, CDR1 is LGHNA, CDR2 YNFKEQ. Trimming at V came to 3 bases and at J to 2 bases, leaving 5 bases not matched to a gene. The CDR3 has 15 residues. The CDR3 loop is CASSHRTGLNYGYTF. DNA for the CDR3: TGTGCCAGCAGCCACAGGACAGGGCTGAACTATGGCTACACCTTC.

The rearrangement joins TRBV7-2 to TRBJ2-1; D gene unclear. The germline V and J ends were trimmed by 3 bases and 4 bases, with 10 bases remaining between them. The CDR3 contains 14 residues. Germline V CDR1 and CDR2: SGHTA, FQGNSA. The CDR3 DNA is TGTGCCAGCAGCTTGTTGCCGGGTTACAATGAGCAGTTCTTC. Residues: CASSLLPGYNEQFF.

The chain couples TRBV3-1 to TRBJ2-2; TRBD2 agrees at 13 bases. The CDR3 consists of 19 residues. The germline gives CDR1 LGHDT, CDR2 YNNKEL (reference sequence). J gave up 5 bases and V 4 bases, and 13 bases lay outside the gene matches. For the CDR3, the DNA is TGTGCCAGCAGCCCATCCACCGGGACTAGCGGGGCCAGGACCGGGGAGCTGTTTTTT. It codes for CASSPSTGTSGARTGELFF. The full variable domain, in which reference TRBV3-1 and TRBJ2-2 provide the parts outside the CDR3, is DTAVSQTPKYLVTQMGNDKSIKCEQNLGHDTMYWYKQDSKKFLKIMFSYNNKELIINETVPNRFSPKSPDKAHLNLHINSLELGDSAVYFCASSPSTGTSGARTGELFFGEGSRLTVL.

The chain is built from TRBV30 and TRBJ2-5; D perhaps matches TRBD2 (5 bases). The CDR3 is made up of 13 amino acids. In germline, CDR1 is GTSNPN, CDR2 SVGIG (reference sequence). V lost 0 bases to trimming and J lost 5 bases, with 10 bases between them. CDR3 sequence: CAWSVGRGETQYF. CDR3 coding DNA: TGTGCCTGGAGTGTAGGCAGAGGGGAGACCCAGTACTTC.

The chain recombines TRBV6-5 with TRBJ2-7; unclear D gene. Per the germline V gene, CDR1 is MNHEY and CDR2 is SVGAGI. This CDR3 has 14 amino acids. V was pared by 0 bases and J by 10 bases, with 16 bases between. In nucleotides, the CDR3 is TGTGCCAGCAGTTACTCGATGCAGACTCATGGACAGTACTTC. Translation gives CASSYSMQTHGQYF.

The chain couples TRBV29-1 to TRBJ2-3; tentatively, D is TRBD1 (6 bases). CDR3 length: 13 amino acids. Trimming left V 6 bases short and J 4 bases short, with 14 bases between. CDR1 is SQVTM and CDR2 is ANQGSEA in the germline V gene. DNA of the CDR3: TGCAGCGTCCAGACAGGACGCGCAGATACGCAGTATTTT. Translation gives CSVQTGRADTQYF.